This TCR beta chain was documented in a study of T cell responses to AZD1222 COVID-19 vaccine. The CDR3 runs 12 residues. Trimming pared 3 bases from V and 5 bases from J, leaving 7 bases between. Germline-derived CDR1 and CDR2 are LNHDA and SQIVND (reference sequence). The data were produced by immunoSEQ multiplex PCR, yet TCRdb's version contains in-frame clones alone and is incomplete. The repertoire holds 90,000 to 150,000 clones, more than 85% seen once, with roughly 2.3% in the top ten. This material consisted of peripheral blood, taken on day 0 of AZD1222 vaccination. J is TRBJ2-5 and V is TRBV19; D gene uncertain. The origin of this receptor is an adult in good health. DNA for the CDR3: TGTGCCAGTAGTATGGTTACCGAGACCCAGTACTTC. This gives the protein CASSMVTETQYF.